These 10 T cell receptor beta chains originate from one sample sequenced in a study of regulatory T cells in long-lasting Graves disease. The time point here: newly diagnosed GD, antithyroid drugs for less than 3 months. Construction of the TCR library relied on RNA isolated from PBMCs. Library construction for TCR beta used iRepertoire HTBI primers and Arm-PCR of CDR3 regions. One entry per CDR3 protein, called by TCRdb with MiXCR from the multiplex PCR reads. Of around 400,000 distinct CDR3 sequences in the sample, about 16% were seen once. The source was peripheral blood mononuclear cells (PBMCs), collected at new diagnosis, from a patient treated with antithyroid drugs. The receptors were sampled from a female donor with Graves disease.

This clonotype was observed a few times. The chain couples TRBV7-3 to TRBJ1-1; TRBD1 is a possible D gene (5 bases). CDR1 is SGHTA, CDR2 FQGTGA, per germline. The CDR3 is made up of 16 amino acids. V was trimmed by 2 bases and J by 2 bases, leaving 15 bases between them. In nucleotides, the CDR3 is TGTGCCAGCAGCTTATGGCCGACAGACCGCAACACTGAAGCTTTCTTT. Amino acids: CASSLWPTDRNTEAFF.

The gene calls are TRBV6-5 and TRBJ1-1, with D perhaps TRBD1 (5 bases). Germline values: CDR1 MNHEY, CDR2 SVGAGI. Trimming cost V 4 bases and J 0 bases, with 12 bases left between them. The CDR3 runs 15 residues. CDR3 residues: CASSSLRQMNTEAFF. The CDR3 coding sequence is TGTGCCAGCAGTTCCCTGCGACAGATGAACACTGAAGCTTTCTTT.

This clonotype was counted only a few times. The chain links TRBV20-1 to TRBJ2-3; 10 bases line up with TRBD2. This CDR3 region has 15 residues. Germline trimming cut 4 bases from V and 5 bases from J; bases unmatched to any gene: 9. Germline CDR1 reads DFQATT; CDR2 reads SNEGSKA (reference sequence). CDR3 residues: CSATPSGGVVDTQYF. The DNA of the CDR3 is TGCAGTGCTACCCCTAGCGGGGGAGTGGTAGATACGCAGTATTTT.

The rearrangement uses TRBV29-1 and TRBJ2-1, with 12 positions matching TRBD2. Trimming at V came to 0 bases and at J to 9 bases, leaving 18 bases not matched to a gene. Per the germline V gene, CDR1 is SQVTM and CDR2 is ANQGSEA. This CDR3 has 19 residues. This CDR3 is CSVEDLGLAGGFGVGEQFF. In nucleotides, the CDR3 is TGCAGCGTTGAAGATCTGGGGCTAGCGGGAGGGTTCGGGGTTGGTGAGCAGTTCTTC.

Concerning this clonotype: A much bigger clone sits one base away, suggesting this may be a read error. This chain connects TRBV4-3 to TRBJ1-1; D gene ambiguous. V was shortened by 1 base and J by 5 bases, with 5 bases between the two germline ends. Germline CDR1 LGHNA, CDR2 YSLEER. The CDR3 length is 12 residues. The CDR3 region is CASSQGETEAFF. CDR3 sequence (DNA): TGCGCCAGCAGCCAAGGGGAAACTGAAGCTTTCTTT.

This clonotype has at least ten counts. This chain connects TRBV7-2 to TRBJ2-3; D gene ambiguous. Trimming stripped 4 bases from V and 3 bases from J, with 11 bases between. The CDR3 is 14 amino acids. CDR1 SGHTA and CDR2 FQGNSA come from the germline V gene. CDR3 in amino acids: CASSSSPRTDTQYF. The CDR3 DNA reads TGTGCCAGCAGCTCCAGCCCGAGGACAGATACGCAGTATTTT.

The rearrangement links TRBV25-1 to TRBJ2-7; 8 positions agree with TRBD2. Germline V gene lookup returns CDR1 MGHDK and CDR2 SYGVNS. The V gene end was trimmed by 10 bases and the J gene end by 9 bases; junction bases not matched to a gene: 17. CDR3 length: 14 residues. The chain's CDR3 is CATVKREIGRLQYF. CDR3 DNA sequence: TGTGCCACCGTAAAGCGGGAGATCGGGAGGTTGCAGTACTTC.

This clonotype was observed at least ten times. The J gene is TRBJ1-1, the V gene TRBV9; weak D call: TRBD1 (5 bases). Trimming took 0 bases from V and 0 from J, leaving 15 bases between them. Per the germline V gene, CDR1 is SGDLS and CDR2 is YYNGEE. The CDR3 has 17 amino acids. CDR3 nucleotides: TGTGCCAGCAGCGTAGGGGTCCTCGGGGGGGTGAACACTGAAGCTTTCTTT. The encoded protein is CASSVGVLGGVNTEAFF.

This clonotype was observed a handful of times. The rearrangement joins TRBV12-3 or TRBV12-4 to TRBJ2-5, with a possible D match to TRBD2 (5 bases). The CDR3 covers 13 residues. Between the trimmed V and J ends, which lost 3 bases and 5 bases, there was a span of 10 bases. The CDR3 DNA sequence: TGTGCCAGCAGTTTGGAGGCCCAGGAGACCCAGTACTTC. Encoded protein: CASSLEAQETQYF.

This clonotype was counted ten times or more. The chain combines TRBV12-3 or TRBV12-4 with TRBJ1-2; no definite D call. CDR3 length equals 11 residues. V lost 10 bases, J lost 1 base, and 7 bases lay in between. The DNA of the CDR3 is TGTGCCACCTCGTGTAACTATGGCTACACCTTC. Its translation is CATSCNYGYTF.